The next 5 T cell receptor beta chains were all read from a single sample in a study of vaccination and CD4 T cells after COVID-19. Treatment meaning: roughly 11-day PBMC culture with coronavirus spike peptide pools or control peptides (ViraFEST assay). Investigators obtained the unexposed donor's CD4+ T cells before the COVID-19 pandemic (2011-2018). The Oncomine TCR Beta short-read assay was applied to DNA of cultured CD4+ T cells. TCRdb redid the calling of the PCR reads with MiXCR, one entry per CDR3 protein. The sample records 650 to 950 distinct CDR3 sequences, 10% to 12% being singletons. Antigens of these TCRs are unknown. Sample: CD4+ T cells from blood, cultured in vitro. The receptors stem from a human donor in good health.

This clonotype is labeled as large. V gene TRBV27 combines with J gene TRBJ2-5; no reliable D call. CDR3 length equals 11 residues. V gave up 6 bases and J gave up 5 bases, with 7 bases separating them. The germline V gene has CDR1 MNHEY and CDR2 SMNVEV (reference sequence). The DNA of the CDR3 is TGTGCCAGCAGACTCCGTGAGACCCAGTACTTC. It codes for CASRLRETQYF.

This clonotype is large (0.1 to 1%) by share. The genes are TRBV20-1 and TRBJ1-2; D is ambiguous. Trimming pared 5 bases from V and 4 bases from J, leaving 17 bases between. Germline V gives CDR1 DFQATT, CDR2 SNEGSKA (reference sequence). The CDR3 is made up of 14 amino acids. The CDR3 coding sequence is TGCAGTGCTGCCAGGATGGAATACGGCTATGGCTACACCTTC. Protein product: CSAARMEYGYGYTF.

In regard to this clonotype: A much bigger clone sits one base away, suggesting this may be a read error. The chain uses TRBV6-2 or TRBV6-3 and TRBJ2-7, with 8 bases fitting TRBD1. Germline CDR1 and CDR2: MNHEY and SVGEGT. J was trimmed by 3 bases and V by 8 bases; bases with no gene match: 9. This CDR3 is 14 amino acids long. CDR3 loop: CASRGYRGSYEQYF. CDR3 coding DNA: TGTGCCAGCCGCGGCTACAGGGGGAGCTACGAGCAGTACTTC.

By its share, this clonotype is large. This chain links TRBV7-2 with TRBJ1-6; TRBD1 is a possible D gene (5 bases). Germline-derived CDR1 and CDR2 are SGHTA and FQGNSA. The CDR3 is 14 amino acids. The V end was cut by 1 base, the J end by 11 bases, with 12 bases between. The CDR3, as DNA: TGTGCCAGCAGCTTAGTCGGTTCGGGGGCACCCCTCCACTTT. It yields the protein CASSLVGSGAPLHF.

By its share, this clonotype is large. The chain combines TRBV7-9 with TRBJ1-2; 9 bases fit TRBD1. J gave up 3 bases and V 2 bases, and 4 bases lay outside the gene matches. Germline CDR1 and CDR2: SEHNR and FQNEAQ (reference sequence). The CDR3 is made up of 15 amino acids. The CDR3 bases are TGTGCCAGCAGCTTACCGGGACAGGGCCACTATGGCTACACCTTC. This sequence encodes CASSLPGQGHYGYTF.